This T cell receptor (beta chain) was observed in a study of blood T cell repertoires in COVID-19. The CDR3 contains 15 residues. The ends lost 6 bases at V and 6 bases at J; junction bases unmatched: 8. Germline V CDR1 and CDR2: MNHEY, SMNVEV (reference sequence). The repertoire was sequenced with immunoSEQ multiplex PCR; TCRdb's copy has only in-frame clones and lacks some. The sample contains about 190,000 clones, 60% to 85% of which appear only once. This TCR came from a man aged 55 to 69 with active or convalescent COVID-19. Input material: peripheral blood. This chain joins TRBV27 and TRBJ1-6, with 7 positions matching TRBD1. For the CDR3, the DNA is TGTGCCAGCAGGACGGGAAGGGGGCCTAATTCACCCCTCCACTTT. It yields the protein CASRTGRGPNSPLHF.